This T cell receptor beta chain was captured in a study of T cells in Graves' hyperthyroidism and ophthalmopathy. Germline assignment: CDR1 SGHTA and CDR2 FQGNSA. Germline trimming cut 5 bases from V and 5 bases from J; bases unmatched to any gene: 10. The CDR3 consists of 15 residues. Amplification targeted TCR beta CDR3 regions from RNA transcripts. With the HTBI primer set, the TCR CDR3 went through a first round of RT-PCR. TCRdb re-derived calls from the multiplex PCR reads in MiXCR, one entry per CDR3 protein. The sample shows hundreds of thousands of distinct CDR3 sequences, about 17% of them seen only once. PBMCs were sourced from approximately 9 ml fresh peripheral blood.

Sequencing used blood. The chain has TRBV7-2 and TRBJ2-7, with 9 bases aligning to TRBD2. The receptor was derived from a woman between 55 and 75 years old with Graves' ophthalmopathy. The CDR3 region is CASSTRTSEGDEQYF. CDR3 coding DNA: TGTGCCAGCAGCACGCGGACTAGCGAGGGCGACGAGCAGTACTTC.